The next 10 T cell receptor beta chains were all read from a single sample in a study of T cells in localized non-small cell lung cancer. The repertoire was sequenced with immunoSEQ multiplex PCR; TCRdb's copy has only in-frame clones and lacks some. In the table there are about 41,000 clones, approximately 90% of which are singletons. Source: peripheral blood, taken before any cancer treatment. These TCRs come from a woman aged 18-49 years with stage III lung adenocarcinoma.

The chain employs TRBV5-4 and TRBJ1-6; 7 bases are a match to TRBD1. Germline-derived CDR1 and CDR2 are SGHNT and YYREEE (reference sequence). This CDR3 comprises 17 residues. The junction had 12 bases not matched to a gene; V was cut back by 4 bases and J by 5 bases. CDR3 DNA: TGTGCCAGCAGCCCCAACCCGACAGGGCTCCATAATTCACCCCTCCACTTT. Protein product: CASSPNPTGLHNSPLHF.

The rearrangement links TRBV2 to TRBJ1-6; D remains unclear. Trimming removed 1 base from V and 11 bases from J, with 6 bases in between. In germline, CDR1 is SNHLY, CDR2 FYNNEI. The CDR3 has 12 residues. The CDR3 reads CASSEERTPLHF. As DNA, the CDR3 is TGTGCCAGCAGTGAAGAGCGAACACCCCTCCACTTT.

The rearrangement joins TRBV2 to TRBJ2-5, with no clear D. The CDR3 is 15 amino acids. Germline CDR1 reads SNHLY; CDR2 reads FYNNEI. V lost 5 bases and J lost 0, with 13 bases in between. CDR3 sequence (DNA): TGTGCCAGCAGTCAACGACTGGCCTACCAAGAGACCCAGTACTTC. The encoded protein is CASSQRLAYQETQYF.

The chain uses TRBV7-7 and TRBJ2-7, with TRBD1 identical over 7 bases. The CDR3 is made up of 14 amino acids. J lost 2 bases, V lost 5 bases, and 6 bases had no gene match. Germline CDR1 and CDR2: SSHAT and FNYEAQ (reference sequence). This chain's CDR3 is CASSPTTGPYEQYF. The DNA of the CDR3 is TGTGCCAGCAGCCCTACGACAGGGCCCTACGAGCAGTACTTC. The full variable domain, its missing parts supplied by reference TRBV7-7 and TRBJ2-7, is GAGVSQSPRYKVTKRGQDVTLRCDPISSHATLYWYQQALGQGPEFLTYFNYEAQPDKSGLPSDRFSAERPEGSISTLTIQRTEQRDSAMYRCASSPTTGPYEQYFGPGTRLTVT.

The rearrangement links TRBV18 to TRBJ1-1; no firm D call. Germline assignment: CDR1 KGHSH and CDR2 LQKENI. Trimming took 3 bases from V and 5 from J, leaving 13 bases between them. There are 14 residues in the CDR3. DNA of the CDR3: TGTGCCAGCTCACCGGCGGATCGGAATACTGAAGCTTTCTTT. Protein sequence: CASSPADRNTEAFF.

The CDR3 loop reads CASSPEGQGGTDTQYF. The CDR3 nucleotides are TGCGCCAGCAGCCCAGAGGGACAGGGAGGCACAGATACGCAGTATTTT. This chain joins TRBV5-1 and TRBJ2-3, with 9 positions matching TRBD1. This CDR3 has 16 residues. J gave up 1 base and V 4 bases, and 7 bases lay outside the gene matches. In germline, CDR1 is SGHRS, CDR2 YFSETQ. The variable domain in full, with the rest retrieved from reference TRBV5-1 and TRBJ2-3, is KAGVTQTPRYLIKTRGQQVTLSCSPISGHRSVSWYQQTPGQGLQFLFEYFSETQRNKGNFPGRFSGRQFSNSRSEMNVSTLELGDSALYLCASSPEGQGGTDTQYFGPGTRLTVL.

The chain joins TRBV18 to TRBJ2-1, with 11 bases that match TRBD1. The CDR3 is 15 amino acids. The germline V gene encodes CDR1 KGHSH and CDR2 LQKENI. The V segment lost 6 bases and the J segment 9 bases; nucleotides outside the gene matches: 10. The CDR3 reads CASSPGQGAQGEQFF. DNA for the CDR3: TGTGCCAGCTCCCCTGGACAGGGGGCGCAGGGTGAGCAGTTCTTC.

The CDR3 region has the DNA TGTGCCAGCAGACTGATCGGTGGCAGGGGGTTCAGCGAGCAGTACTTC. It codes for CASRLIGGRGFSEQYF. This chain links TRBV7-9 with TRBJ2-7, with 7 bases fitting TRBD1. The CDR3 loop spans 16 amino acids. J lost 6 bases, V lost 6 bases, and 17 bases had no gene match. Germline V gene sequence: CDR1 SEHNR, CDR2 FQNEAQ (reference sequence).

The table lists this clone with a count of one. The CDR3 nucleotides are TGTGCCAACGGACAGAAGGCCCGCACCGGGGAGCTGTTTTTT. Protein sequence: CANGQKARTGELFF. The V call is TRBV7-2, the J call TRBJ2-2; a possible D gene is TRBD1 (6 bases). This CDR3 is 14 amino acids long. The germline gives CDR1 SGHTA, CDR2 FQGNSA. The ends were cut back, 10 bases at V and 4 bases at J, with 16 bases in the middle.

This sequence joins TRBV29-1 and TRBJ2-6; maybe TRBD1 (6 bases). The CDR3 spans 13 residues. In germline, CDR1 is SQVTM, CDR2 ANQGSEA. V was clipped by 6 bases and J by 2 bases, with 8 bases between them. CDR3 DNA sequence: TGCAGCGTAAAGGGGGCTGGGGCCAACGTCCTGACTTTC. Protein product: CSVKGAGANVLTF.